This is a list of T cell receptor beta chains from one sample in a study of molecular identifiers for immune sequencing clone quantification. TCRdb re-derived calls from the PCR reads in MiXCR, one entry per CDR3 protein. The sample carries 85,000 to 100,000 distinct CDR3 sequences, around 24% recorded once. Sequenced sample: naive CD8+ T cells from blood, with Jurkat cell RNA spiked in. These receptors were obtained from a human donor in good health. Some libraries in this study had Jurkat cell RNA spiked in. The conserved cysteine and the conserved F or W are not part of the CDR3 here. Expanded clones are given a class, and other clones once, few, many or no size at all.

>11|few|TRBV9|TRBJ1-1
ASSVGGGIEAF
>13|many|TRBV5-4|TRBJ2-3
ASSLGLAIADTQY
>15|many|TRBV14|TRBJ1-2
ASSQDWRDRDDYGYT
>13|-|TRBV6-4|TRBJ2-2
ASIMAVKSTGELF
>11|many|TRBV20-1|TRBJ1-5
SARTGGLGPQH
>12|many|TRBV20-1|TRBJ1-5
SASGVEGISPQH
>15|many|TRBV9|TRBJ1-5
ASTSVENRIVNQPQH
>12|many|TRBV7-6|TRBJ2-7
ASSARDTPYEQY
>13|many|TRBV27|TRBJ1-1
ASSSLTGLNTEAF
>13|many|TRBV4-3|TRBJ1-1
ASSHEDRADTEAF
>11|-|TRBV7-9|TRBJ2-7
ASSTDSSYEQY
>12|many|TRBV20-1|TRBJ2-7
SAPGLAVSYEQY
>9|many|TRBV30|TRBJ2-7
AWSIGGEQY
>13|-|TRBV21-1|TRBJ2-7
ASSRRTGAIHEQY
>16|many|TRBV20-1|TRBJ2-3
SAIGPLHLLAGVPAQY
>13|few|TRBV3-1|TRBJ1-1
ASSQEKGANTEAF
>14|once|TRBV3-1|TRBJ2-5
ASSQETGQVQATQY
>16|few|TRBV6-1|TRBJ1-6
ASSEGIGGGIYNSPLH
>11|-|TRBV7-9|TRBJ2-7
ASSSGESHEQY
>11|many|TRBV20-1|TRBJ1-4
SAGTTTNEKLF
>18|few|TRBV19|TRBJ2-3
ASSIDSRAGGPYNTDTQY
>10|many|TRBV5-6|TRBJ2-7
ASSFGGGEQY
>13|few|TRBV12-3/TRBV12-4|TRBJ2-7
ASSERGVHSYEQY
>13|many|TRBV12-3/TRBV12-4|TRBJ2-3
ASSPRDSYTDTQY
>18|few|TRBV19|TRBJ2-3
ASSIDPASGRAYDTDTQY
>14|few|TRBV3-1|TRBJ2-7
ASSRSIGGFGYEQY
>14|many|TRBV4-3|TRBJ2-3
ASSQGGTGLTDTQY
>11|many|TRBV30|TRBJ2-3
AWSVGLPDTQY
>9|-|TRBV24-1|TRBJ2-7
ATSDSAEQY
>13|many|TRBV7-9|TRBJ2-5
ASSARDRDQETQY
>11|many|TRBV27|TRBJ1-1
ASSSQGGTEAF
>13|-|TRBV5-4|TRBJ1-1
VSSFLTEWGAEAF
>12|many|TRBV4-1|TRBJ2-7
ASSHRDRDYEQY
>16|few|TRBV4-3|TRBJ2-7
ASSQDRSFAEPSYEQY
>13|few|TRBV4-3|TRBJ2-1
ASSQFRDSYNEQF
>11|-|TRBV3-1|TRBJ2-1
ASSLETGHEQF
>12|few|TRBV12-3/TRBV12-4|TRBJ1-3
ASRSDGSGNTIY
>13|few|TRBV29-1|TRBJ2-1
SADGLAGSYNEQF
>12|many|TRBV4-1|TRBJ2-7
ASSQRQQSYEQY
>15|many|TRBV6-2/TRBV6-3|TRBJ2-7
ASSKPRTHPAPYEQY
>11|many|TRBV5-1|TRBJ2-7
ASSLGQSYEQY
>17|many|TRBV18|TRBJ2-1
ASSRTSGGEIGSYNEQF
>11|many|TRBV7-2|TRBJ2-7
ASSSSTGYEQY
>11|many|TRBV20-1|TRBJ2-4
SAGGMYKNIQY
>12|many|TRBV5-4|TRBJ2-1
ASSGRDRYHEQF
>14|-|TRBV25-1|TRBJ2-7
ASSVRFRPGSSAPS
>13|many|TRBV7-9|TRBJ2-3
ASSSRDRETDTQY
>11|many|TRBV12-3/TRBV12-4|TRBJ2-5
ASSRIGQETQY
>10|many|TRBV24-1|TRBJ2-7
ATSDGGGQTY
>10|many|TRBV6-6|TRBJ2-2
ASSRDTGELF